The present TCR beta chain was sequenced within a study of response to subunit inactivated influenza vaccine. Each CDR3 protein gets one entry after TCRdb re-called the RT-PCR reads with MiXCR. The data hold fewer than 700,000 distinct CDR3 sequences, with 10% to 15% observed a single time. V was clipped by 0 bases and J by 4 bases; unmatched bases: 7. The length of the CDR3 is 16 residues. Germline lookup yields CDR1 LGHNA and CDR2 YSLEER. Sequenced here: PBMCs from blood, sampled 40 to 50 days after vaccination. The V call is TRBV4-3, the J call TRBJ2-5; 8 bases align to TRBD2. The TCR originated in a man over 45 who received an inactivated influenza vaccine. The DNA for the CDR3 is TGCGCCAGCAGCCAAGATCCCGGGGGGGCGTCAGAGACCCAGTACTTC. It yields the protein CASSQDPGGASETQYF.